One sample yielded the 4 T cell receptor beta chains listed below, sequenced in a study of blood T cell repertoires in COVID-19. Method: immunoSEQ multiplex PCR; TCRdb's copy keeps in-frame clones and lacks some. The sample yields about 130,000 clones, more than 75% seen once. Sequencing was done on a sample of peripheral blood. The receptors were sampled from a woman between 45 and 60 years old who had recovered from COVID-19.

This chain uses TRBV25-1 with TRBJ1-1; the D gene is possibly TRBD1 (5 bases). Between the trimmed V and J ends, which lost 2 bases and 4 bases, there was a span of 14 bases. The CDR3 totals 15 residues. The germline CDR1 and CDR2 sequences are MGHDK and SYGVNS. This CDR3 reads CASSEVRGYGTEAFF. The CDR3 bases are TGTGCCAGCAGTGAAGTCCGGGGGTACGGCACTGAAGCTTTCTTT.

This clone was observed a single time. The rearrangement joins TRBV7-8 to TRBJ2-7; maybe TRBD1 (5 bases). Trimming stripped 3 bases from V and 3 bases from J, with 9 bases between. There are 13 residues in the CDR3. The germline V gene encodes CDR1 SGHVS and CDR2 FQNEAQ. The CDR3 loop is CASSLAGNYEQYF. DNA for the CDR3: TGTGCCAGCAGCTTGGCAGGGAACTACGAGCAGTACTTC.

The chain uses TRBV10-2 and TRBJ1-2, with D perhaps matching TRBD1 (6 bases). Per germline, CDR1 WSHSY and CDR2 SAAADI. There are 12 residues in the CDR3. V gave up 7 bases and J gave up 8 bases, with 14 bases separating them. CDR3 in amino acids: CASTRGGLGYTF. The CDR3 DNA is TGCGCCAGCACGAGGGGGGGCTTAGGCTACACCTTC.

This clone was seen a handful of times. The genes are TRBV5-1 and TRBJ1-1; D call uncertain. The germline gives CDR1 SGHRS, CDR2 YFSETQ. The CDR3 is 13 amino acids. Trimming removed 1 base from V and 3 bases from J, with 7 bases in between. This CDR3 is CASSLKLDTEAFF. DNA of the CDR3: TGCGCCAGCAGCTTGAAACTCGACACTGAAGCTTTCTTT.